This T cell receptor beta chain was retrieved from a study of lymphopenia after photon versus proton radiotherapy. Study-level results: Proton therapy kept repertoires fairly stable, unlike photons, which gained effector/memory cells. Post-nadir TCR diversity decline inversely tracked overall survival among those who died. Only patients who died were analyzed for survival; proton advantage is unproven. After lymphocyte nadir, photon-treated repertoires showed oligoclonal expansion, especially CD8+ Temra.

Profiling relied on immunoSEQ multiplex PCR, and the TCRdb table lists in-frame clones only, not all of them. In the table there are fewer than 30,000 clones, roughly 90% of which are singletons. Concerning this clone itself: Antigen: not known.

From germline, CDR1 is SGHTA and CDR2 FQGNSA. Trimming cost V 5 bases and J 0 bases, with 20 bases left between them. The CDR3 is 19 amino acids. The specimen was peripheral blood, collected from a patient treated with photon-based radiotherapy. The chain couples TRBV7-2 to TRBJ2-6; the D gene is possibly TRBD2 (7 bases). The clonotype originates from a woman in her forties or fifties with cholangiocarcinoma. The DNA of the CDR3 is TGTGCCAGCAGCCCTAGGAGGGGGGGTACCCTCTCTGGGGCCAACGTCCTGACTTTC. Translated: CASSPRRGGTLSGANVLTF.